This T cell receptor (beta chain) was sequenced in a study of T cells after yellow fever vaccination. 5'RACE template switching produced TCR cDNA carrying a universal primer site and UMIs. TCRdb itself ran the 5' RACE reads through MiXCR, one entry per CDR3 protein. The data show hundreds of thousands of distinct CDR3 sequences, roughly 12% seen once. V lost 5 bases and J lost 3; bases outside the gene matches: 8. CDR3 length: 15 residues. Germline-derived CDR1 and CDR2 are DFQATT and SNEGSKA (reference sequence). The sequence was collected from a man aged 25 to 40 who received the YFV17D yellow fever vaccine. The material was PBMCs, obtained on the day of the yellow fever booster vaccination. This sequence joins TRBV20-1 and TRBJ2-1; TRBD2 matches at 9 bases. In nucleotides, the CDR3 is TGCAGTGCTCTCCAGGCTAGCGGGGTCTACAATGAGCAGTTCTTC. It specifies CSALQASGVYNEQFF.